This T cell receptor beta chain derives from a study of shared clonotypes between healthy human individuals. The CDR3 is 18 residues long. Germline-derived CDR1 and CDR2 are MNHEY and SMNVEV (reference sequence). J gave up 6 bases and V 0 bases, and 14 bases lay outside the gene matches. Study observations and caveats: Sequencing of the sorted subsets was shown by rarefaction to be incomplete despite large depth. Memory subsets generally showed smaller estimated richness than naive subsets did.

TCRdb keeps only in-frame clones here, not all; method: immunoSEQ multiplex PCR. The sample yields 850,000 to 1,200,000 clones, roughly 80% seen once. Worth noting for this clone: The target antigen is unknown.

The clonotype was recovered from a man between 18 and 29 years old in good health. Sequencing was performed on memory CD4+ T cells sorted from blood. Stated subset: CD45RA-negative fraction. V is TRBV27 and J is TRBJ1-5, with TRBD1 matching over 7 bases. CDR3 in DNA: TGTGCCAGCAGTTTATCGGTGGGAGCCAACAGGGGTACTCAGCCCCAGCATTTT. This encodes CASSLSVGANRGTQPQHF.